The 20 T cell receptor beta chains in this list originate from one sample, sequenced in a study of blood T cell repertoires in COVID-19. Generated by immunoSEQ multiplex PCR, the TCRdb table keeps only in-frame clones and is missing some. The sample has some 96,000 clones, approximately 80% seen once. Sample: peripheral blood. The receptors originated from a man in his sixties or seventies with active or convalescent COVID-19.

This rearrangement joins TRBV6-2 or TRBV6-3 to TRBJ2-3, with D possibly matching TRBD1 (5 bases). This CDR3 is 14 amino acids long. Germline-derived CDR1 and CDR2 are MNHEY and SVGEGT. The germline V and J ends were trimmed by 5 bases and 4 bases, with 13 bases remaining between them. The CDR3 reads CASSRQGPPDTQYF. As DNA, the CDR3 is TGTGCCAGCAGTCGTCAGGGTCCACCAGATACGCAGTATTTT.

This chain's CDR3 is CASSEYLGGQPKLFF. The CDR3 region has the DNA TGTGCCAGCAGTGAATATTTGGGCGGACAGCCTAAACTGTTTTTT. The V and J genes are TRBV25-1 and TRBJ1-4; a possible D gene is TRBD1 (6 bases). Trimming pared 0 bases from V and 11 bases from J, leaving 16 bases between. This CDR3 contains 15 residues. CDR1 is MGHDK, CDR2 SYGVNS, per germline.

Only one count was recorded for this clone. The CDR3 loop reads CASSLIPGGANYGYTF. In DNA, the CDR3 is TGTGCCAGCAGCTTAATTCCGGGAGGGGCGAACTATGGCTACACCTTC. V is TRBV7-8 and J is TRBJ1-2; TRBD1 might be the D (5 bases). The V and J ends lost 2 bases and 2 bases respectively, with 15 bases between them. This CDR3 has 16 residues. CDR1 is SGHVS, CDR2 FQNEAQ, per germline.

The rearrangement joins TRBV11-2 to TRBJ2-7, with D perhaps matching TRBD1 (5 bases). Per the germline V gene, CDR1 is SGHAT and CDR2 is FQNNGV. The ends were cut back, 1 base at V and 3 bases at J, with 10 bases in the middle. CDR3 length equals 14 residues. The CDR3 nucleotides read TGTGCCAGCAGCTTAGGGGCAGGGTTCTACGAGCAGTACTTC. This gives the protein CASSLGAGFYEQYF.

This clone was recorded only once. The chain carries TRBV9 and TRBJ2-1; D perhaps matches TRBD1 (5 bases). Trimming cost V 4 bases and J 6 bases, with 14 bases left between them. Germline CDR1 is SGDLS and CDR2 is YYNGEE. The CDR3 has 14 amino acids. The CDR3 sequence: CASSQLAGFNEQFF. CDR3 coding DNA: TGTGCCAGCAGCCAATTGGCAGGGTTCAATGAGCAGTTCTTC.

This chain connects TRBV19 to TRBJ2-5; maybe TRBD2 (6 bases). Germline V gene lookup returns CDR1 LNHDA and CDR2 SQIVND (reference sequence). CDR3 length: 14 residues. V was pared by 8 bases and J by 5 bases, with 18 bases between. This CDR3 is CASASRGTGETQYF. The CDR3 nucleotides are TGTGCCAGTGCCTCCCGGGGGACCGGGGAGACCCAGTACTTC.

CDR3 loop: CASRTSGPYEQYF. The CDR3 DNA sequence: TGTGCCAGCAGGACTAGCGGCCCTTACGAGCAGTACTTC. V and J are TRBV27 and TRBJ2-7, with 9 bases lining up with TRBD2. CDR3 size: 13 residues. Germline trimming cut 6 bases from V and 4 bases from J; bases unmatched to any gene: 4. Germline V gives CDR1 MNHEY, CDR2 SMNVEV (reference sequence).

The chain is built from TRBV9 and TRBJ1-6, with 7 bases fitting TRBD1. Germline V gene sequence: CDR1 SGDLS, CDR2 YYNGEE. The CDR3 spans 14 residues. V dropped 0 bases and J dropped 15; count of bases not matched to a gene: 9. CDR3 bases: TGTGCCAGCAGCGTAGGACAGGGAAGGGGCCACCTCCACTTT. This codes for CASSVGQGRGHLHF.

CDR3: CATSDRTSGSLETQYF. For the CDR3, the DNA is TGTGCCACCAGTGATCGGACTAGCGGGAGTTTAGAGACCCAGTACTTC. This chain uses TRBV24-1 with TRBJ2-5, with TRBD2 identical over 13 bases. The CDR3 runs to 16 residues. The V segment lost 3 bases and the J segment 4 bases; nucleotides outside the gene matches: 4. The germline gives CDR1 KGHDR, CDR2 SFDVKD.

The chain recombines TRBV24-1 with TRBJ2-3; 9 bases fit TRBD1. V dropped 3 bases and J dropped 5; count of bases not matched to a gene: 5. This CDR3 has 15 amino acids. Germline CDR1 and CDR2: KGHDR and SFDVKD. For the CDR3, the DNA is TGTGCCACCAGTGATATGGGACAGGGTAAAGATACGCAGTATTTT. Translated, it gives CATSDMGQGKDTQYF.

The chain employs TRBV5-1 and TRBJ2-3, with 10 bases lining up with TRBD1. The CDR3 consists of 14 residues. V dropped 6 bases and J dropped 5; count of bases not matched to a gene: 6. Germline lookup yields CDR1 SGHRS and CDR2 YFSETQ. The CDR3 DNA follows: TGCGCCAGCACCGACAGGGGGCGCATAGATACGCAGTATTTT. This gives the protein CASTDRGRIDTQYF.

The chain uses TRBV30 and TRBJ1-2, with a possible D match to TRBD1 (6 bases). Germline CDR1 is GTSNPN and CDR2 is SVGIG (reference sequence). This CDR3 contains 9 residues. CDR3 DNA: TGTGCGGGGGCTAATGGCTACACCTTC. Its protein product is CAGANGYTF. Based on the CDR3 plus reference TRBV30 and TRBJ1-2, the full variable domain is SQTIHQWPATLVQPVGSPLSLECTVEGTSNPNLYWYRQAAGRGLQLLFYSVGIGQISSEVPQNLSASRPQDRQFILSSKKLLLSDSGFYLCAGANGYTFGSGTRLTVV.

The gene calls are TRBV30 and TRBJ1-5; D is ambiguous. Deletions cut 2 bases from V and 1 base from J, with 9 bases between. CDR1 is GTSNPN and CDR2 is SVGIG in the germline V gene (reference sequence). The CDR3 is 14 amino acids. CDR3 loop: CAWSRGESNQPQHF. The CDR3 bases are TGTGCCTGGAGTCGGGGTGAGAGCAATCAGCCCCAGCATTTT.

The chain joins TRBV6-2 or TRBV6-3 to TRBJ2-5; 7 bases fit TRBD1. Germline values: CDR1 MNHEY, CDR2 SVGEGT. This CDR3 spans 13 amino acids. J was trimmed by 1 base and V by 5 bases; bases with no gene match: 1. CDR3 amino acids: CASSNRGQETQYF. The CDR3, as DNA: TGTGCCAGCAGTAACAGGGGCCAAGAGACCCAGTACTTC.

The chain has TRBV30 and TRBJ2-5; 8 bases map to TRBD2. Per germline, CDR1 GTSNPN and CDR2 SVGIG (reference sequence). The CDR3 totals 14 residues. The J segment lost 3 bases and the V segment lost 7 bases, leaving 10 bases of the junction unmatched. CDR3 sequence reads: CASKSTSEKETQYF. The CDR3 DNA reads TGTGCCTCGAAATCGACTAGCGAAAAAGAGACCCAGTACTTC. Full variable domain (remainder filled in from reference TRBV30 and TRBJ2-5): SQTIHQWPATLVQPVGSPLSLECTVEGTSNPNLYWYRQAAGRGLQLLFYSVGIGQISSEVPQNLSASRPQDRQFILSSKKLLLSDSGFYLCASKSTSEKETQYFGPGTRLLVL.

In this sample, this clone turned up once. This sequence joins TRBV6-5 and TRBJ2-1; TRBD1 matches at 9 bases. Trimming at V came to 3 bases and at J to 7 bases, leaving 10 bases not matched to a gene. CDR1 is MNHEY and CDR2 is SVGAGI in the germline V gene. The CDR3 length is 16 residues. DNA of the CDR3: TGTGCCAGCAGTTATTGGGACAGGGCGAGTAATAATGAGCAGTTCTTC. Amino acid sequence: CASSYWDRASNNEQFF.

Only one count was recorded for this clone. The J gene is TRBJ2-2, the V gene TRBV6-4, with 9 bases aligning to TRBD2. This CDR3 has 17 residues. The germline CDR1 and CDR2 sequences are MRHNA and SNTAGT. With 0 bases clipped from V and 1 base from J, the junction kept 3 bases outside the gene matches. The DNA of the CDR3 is TGTGCCAGCAGTGACTCGGCTAGCGGGGTGAACACCGGGGAGCTGTTTTTT. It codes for CASSDSASGVNTGELFF.

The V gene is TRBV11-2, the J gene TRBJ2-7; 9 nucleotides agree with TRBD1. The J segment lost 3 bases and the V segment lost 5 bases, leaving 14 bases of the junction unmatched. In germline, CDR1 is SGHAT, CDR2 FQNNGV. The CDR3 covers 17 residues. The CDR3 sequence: CASSQPERRDRDYEQYF. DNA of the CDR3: TGTGCCAGCAGCCAGCCCGAGCGCCGGGACAGGGACTACGAGCAGTACTTC.

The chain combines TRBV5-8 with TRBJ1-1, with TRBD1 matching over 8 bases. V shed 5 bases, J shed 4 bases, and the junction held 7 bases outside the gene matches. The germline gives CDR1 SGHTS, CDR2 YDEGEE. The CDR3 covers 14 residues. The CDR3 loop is CASSRQGTSTEAFF. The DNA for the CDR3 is TGTGCCAGCAGTAGACAGGGGACGAGCACTGAAGCTTTCTTT.

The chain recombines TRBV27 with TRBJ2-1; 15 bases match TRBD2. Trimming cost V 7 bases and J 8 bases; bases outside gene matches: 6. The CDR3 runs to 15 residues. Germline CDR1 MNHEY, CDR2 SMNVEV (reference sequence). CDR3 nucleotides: TGTGCCAGCACAGGACTAGCGGGAGGGCCGGATGAGCAGTTCTTC. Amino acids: CASTGLAGGPDEQFF.